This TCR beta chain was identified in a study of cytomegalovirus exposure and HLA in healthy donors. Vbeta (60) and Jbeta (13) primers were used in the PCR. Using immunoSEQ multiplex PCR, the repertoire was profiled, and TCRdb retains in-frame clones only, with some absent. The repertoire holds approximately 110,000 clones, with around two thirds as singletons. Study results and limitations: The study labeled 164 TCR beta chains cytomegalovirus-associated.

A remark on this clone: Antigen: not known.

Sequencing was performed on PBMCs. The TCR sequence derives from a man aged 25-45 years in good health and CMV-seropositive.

The chain's CDR3 is CASSPGQSGRDLHF. In DNA form, the CDR3 reads TGTGCCAGCTCACCTGGACAGTCCGGTCGGGACCTCCACTTT. The chain has TRBV18 and TRBJ1-6; TRBD1 is a possible D gene (6 bases). The CDR3 runs to 14 residues. Germline CDR1 reads KGHSH; CDR2 reads LQKENI. The V end lost 3 bases, the J end lost 15 bases, and 18 bases lay between the germline ends.